The 22 T cell receptor beta chains given below trace back to one sample, sequenced in a study of early T cells in non-severe SARS-CoV-2 infection. From the 5' RACE reads, TCRdb called clonotypes with MiXCR, one entry per CDR3 protein. The repertoire holds over 70,000 distinct CDR3 sequences, with 13% to 15% as singletons. The sequenced sample consisted of whole blood. The origin of the receptors is an adult who was a healthcare worker with PCR-confirmed SARS-CoV-2 infection or an uninfected control (not recorded which).

The rearrangement uses TRBV11-2 and TRBJ2-2; no reliable D call. There are 14 residues in the CDR3. Deletions cut 5 bases from V and 8 bases from J, with 15 bases between. Germline lookup yields CDR1 SGHAT and CDR2 FQNNGV. The CDR3, as DNA: TGTGCCAGCAGCCACCGACGGAGTGTAGGGGAGCTGTTTTTT. Its translation: CASSHRRSVGELFF.

Ten or more counts support this clonotype. The rearrangement uses TRBV6-5 and TRBJ1-1; D gene unclear. The ends were cut back, 5 bases at V and 1 base at J, with 11 bases in the middle. The CDR3 is 14 amino acids. The germline V gene encodes CDR1 MNHEY and CDR2 SVGAGI. The CDR3 is CASSLHPGNTEAFF. As DNA, the CDR3 is TGTGCCAGCAGTCTACATCCAGGGAACACTGAAGCTTTCTTT.

The table lists this clonotype with a few counts. The chain's CDR3 is CASSLGGDTQYF. For the CDR3, the DNA is TGTGCCAGCAGCTTAGGAGGAGATACGCAGTATTTT. V usage is TRBV11-2 and J usage is TRBJ2-3, with D unresolved. CDR1 is SGHAT, CDR2 FQNNGV, per germline. CDR3 length: 12 amino acids. The V end lost 1 base, the J end lost 5 bases, and 4 bases lay between the germline ends.

This clonotype appeared a few times. The rearrangement links TRBV5-5 to TRBJ1-2, with D maybe TRBD1 (5 bases). This CDR3 contains 17 residues. The germline gives CDR1 SGHKS, CDR2 YYEKEE (reference sequence). Trimming took 2 bases from V and 1 from J, leaving 18 bases between them. The CDR3 DNA follows: TGTGCCAGCAGCTTCGGGGGAAGAACCATCGATAACTATGGCTACACCTTC. It codes for CASSFGGRTIDNYGYTF.

The V call is TRBV6-6, the J call TRBJ2-7, with D maybe TRBD2 (7 bases). V was cut by 5 bases and J by 2 bases, with 13 bases left in between. The CDR3 is 14 amino acids. Germline V CDR1 and CDR2: MNHNY, SVGAGI (reference sequence). In DNA form, the CDR3 reads TGTGCCAGCAGTCCCGTCGGGGGGCCCTACGAGCAGTACTTC. This sequence encodes CASSPVGGPYEQYF.

The chain carries TRBV7-7 and TRBJ2-1, with a possible D match to TRBD2 (5 bases). CDR1 is SSHAT, CDR2 FNYEAQ, per germline (reference sequence). V lost 6 bases and J lost 1, with 16 bases in between. The CDR3 sequence is 16 residues long. This CDR3 is CASRPTGGASYNEQFF. The DNA for the CDR3 is TGTGCCAGCAGACCGACTGGAGGTGCGTCCTACAATGAGCAGTTCTTC.

This clonotype was seen many times. V usage is TRBV14 and J usage is TRBJ2-1; D possibly corresponds to TRBD2 (5 bases). CDR3 length equals 17 residues. Germline CDR1 SGHDN, CDR2 FVKESK. The V gene lost 4 bases and the J gene lost 3 bases, with 19 bases spanning the gap. This chain's CDR3 is CASSPHIARAIYNEQFF. In DNA form, the CDR3 reads TGTGCCAGCAGCCCCCATATCGCGCGGGCTATCTACAATGAGCAGTTCTTC.

This clonotype was seen many times. The genes are TRBV4-1 and TRBJ1-1, with D maybe TRBD1 (5 bases). V shed 3 bases and J shed 2 bases, with 10 bases lying between them. CDR1 and CDR2 from the germline V gene are MGHRA and YSYEKL. The CDR3 is 14 residues long. The DNA of the CDR3 is TGCGCCAGCAGCCAGGTCGGGGCCAACACTGAAGCTTTCTTT. This gives the protein CASSQVGANTEAFF.

DNA of the CDR3: TGTGCCAGCAGCCCTTTCAGGACAGCTCAAGAGACCCAGTACTTC. Translated, it gives CASSPFRTAQETQYF. The rearrangement links TRBV11-2 to TRBJ2-5; the D gene is possibly TRBD1 (6 bases). Deletions cut 5 bases from V and 2 bases from J, with 15 bases between. The CDR3 has 15 residues. Germline V CDR1 and CDR2: SGHAT, FQNNGV.

The V call is TRBV29-1, the J call TRBJ1-1, with TRBD1 matching over 11 bases. This CDR3 is built from 14 residues. V was clipped by 1 base and J by 5 bases; unmatched bases: 3. Germline loops: CDR1 SQVTM, CDR2 ANQGSEA. This CDR3 is CSVEGTGGRTEAFF. The CDR3 DNA is TGCAGCGTTGAAGGGACAGGGGGCCGGACTGAAGCTTTCTTT. Based on the CDR3 plus reference TRBV29-1 and TRBJ1-1, the full variable domain is SAVISQKPSRDICQRGTSLTIQCQVDSQVTMMFWYRQQPGQSLTLIATANQGSEATYESGFVIDKFPISRPNLTFSTLTVSNMSPEDSSIYLCSVEGTGGRTEAFFGQGTRLTVV.

The chain links TRBV20-1 to TRBJ2-7; the match to TRBD2 covers 7 bases. The CDR3 sequence is 13 residues long. V was clipped by 5 bases and J by 2 bases; unmatched bases: 6. Germline lookup yields CDR1 DFQATT and CDR2 SNEGSKA (reference sequence). The CDR3 DNA reads TGCAGTGCTGCGACCGGGACTACCTACGAGCAGTACTTC. Encoded protein: CSAATGTTYEQYF.

This clonotype has more than one count but fewer than ten. V gene TRBV7-9 combines with J gene TRBJ1-1; D is uncertain. The germline V gene encodes CDR1 SEHNR and CDR2 FQNEAQ (reference sequence). V was pared by 6 bases and J by 3 bases, with 8 bases between. The CDR3 is 12 residues long. DNA for the CDR3: TGTGCCAGCAGACTGCCCTACACTGAAGCTTTCTTT. Encoded protein: CASRLPYTEAFF.

This clonotype was counted ten times or more. CDR3 protein: CASPRGELYGYTF. The CDR3 DNA follows: TGTGCCAGCCCCAGGGGTGAGCTCTATGGCTACACCTTC. J is TRBJ1-2 and V is TRBV6-1; weak D call: TRBD1 (6 bases). The germline gives CDR1 MNHNS, CDR2 SASEGT. Trimming shortened V by 8 bases and J by 4 bases, and 14 bases separated the two germline ends. The CDR3 runs 13 residues.

This chain connects TRBV18 to TRBJ1-2; possibly TRBD1 for D (5 bases). V lost 6 bases to trimming and J lost 3 bases, with 17 bases between them. The CDR3 spans 15 residues. Per germline, CDR1 KGHSH and CDR2 LQKENI. Here the CDR3 DNA reads TGTGCCAGCTCCCCGTCGGCAGGGAGCGACTATGGCTACACCTTC. Its protein is CASSPSAGSDYGYTF.

This clonotype has ten or more counts. This sequence joins TRBV5-1 and TRBJ2-1; TRBD2 aligns across 13 bases. Germline CDR1 and CDR2: SGHRS and YFSETQ. Trimming removed 4 bases from V and 8 bases from J; junction bases left unmatched: 6. The CDR3 contains 15 residues. The CDR3 DNA follows: TGCGCCAGCAGCCTTGGACTAGCGGGAGACTATGAGCAGTTCTTC. Protein: CASSLGLAGDYEQFF.

The chain uses TRBV7-9 and TRBJ2-7; no clear D gene. Germline lookup yields CDR1 SEHNR and CDR2 FQNEAQ (reference sequence). The CDR3 is 14 residues long. The V and J ends lost 3 bases and 3 bases respectively, with 12 bases between them. CDR3 region: CASSFTPASYEQYF. CDR3 DNA sequence: TGTGCCAGCAGCTTTACTCCAGCTAGCTACGAGCAGTACTTC.

This chain connects TRBV7-2 to TRBJ2-6; D unclear. The CDR3 is 15 amino acids. The V gene lost 0 bases and the J gene lost 2 bases, with 5 bases spanning the gap. Germline CDR1 and CDR2: SGHTA and FQGNSA. The CDR3 DNA reads TGTGCCAGCAGCTTAGCTGGAGCTGGGGCCAACGTCCTGACTTTC. Residues: CASSLAGAGANVLTF. Full variable domain (remainder filled in from reference TRBV7-2 and TRBJ2-6): GAGVSQSPSNKVTEKGKDVELRCDPISGHTALYWYRQSLGQGLEFLIYFQGNSAPDKSGLPSDRFSAERTGGSVSTLTIQRTQQEDSAVYLCASSLAGAGANVLTFGAGSRLTVL.

With regard to this clonotype: This may arise from a read error, as a much more abundant clone is one base away. The chain couples TRBV5-6 to TRBJ2-2; D gene unclear. Germline lookup yields CDR1 SGHDT and CDR2 YYEEEE. This CDR3 contains 12 residues. CDR3 sequence reads: CVSSLQNGELFF. The CDR3 coding sequence is TGTGTCAGCAGCTTGCAGAACGGGGAGCTGTTTTTT.

This clonotype came up a few times. V is TRBV29-1 and J is TRBJ2-7; 7 bases are shared with TRBD1. With 5 bases clipped from V and 1 base from J, the junction kept 2 bases outside the gene matches. Germline V lookup: CDR1 SQVTM, CDR2 ANQGSEA. The CDR3 length is 12 residues. CDR3 amino acids: CSVPGGSYEQYF. The CDR3 bases are TGCAGCGTTCCAGGGGGATCCTACGAGCAGTACTTC.

This clonotype has ten or more counts. The chain is built from TRBV2 and TRBJ1-2, with 7 bases fitting TRBD1. Unmatched junction bases numbered 8, after V lost 8 bases and J lost 5 bases. The CDR3 runs to 13 residues. Germline V gives CDR1 SNHLY, CDR2 FYNNEI. The CDR3 here is CASPGGGPYGYTF. The CDR3, as DNA: TGTGCCAGCCCAGGGGGAGGACCATATGGCTACACCTTC. The entire variable domain, with the rest obtained from reference TRBV2 and TRBJ1-2, is as follows: EPEVTQTPSHQVTQMGQEVILRCVPISNHLYFYWYRQILGQKVEFLVSFYNNEISEKSEIFDDQFSVERPDGSNFTLKIRSTKLEDSAMYFCASPGGGPYGYTFGSGTRLTVV.

The chain couples TRBV28 to TRBJ2-7; D is unclear. The germline CDR1 and CDR2 sequences are MDHEN and SYDVKM. V lost 3 bases, J lost 0 bases, and 9 bases lay in between. The CDR3 runs 14 residues. The CDR3 is CASSFPGSSYEQYF. Here the CDR3 DNA reads TGTGCCAGCAGTTTCCCCGGCAGCTCCTACGAGCAGTACTTC.

The chain combines TRBV20-1 with TRBJ2-7; 9 nucleotides align to TRBD2. Germline V gene lookup returns CDR1 DFQATT and CDR2 SNEGSKA (reference sequence). J was trimmed by 6 bases and V by 0 bases; bases with no gene match: 9. This CDR3 region has 15 residues. CDR3 nucleotide sequence: TGCAGTGCTAGAGATCGAGGCGGGAGGGTAAGCGAGCAGTACTTC. Translated, it gives CSARDRGGRVSEQYF.